A selection of T cell receptor beta chains follows, all from one sample in a study of radiotherapy plus CTLA-4 blockade in lung cancer. This table comes from immunoSEQ multiplex PCR, and its TCRdb copy is limited to in-frame clones, with some not included. The sample lists about 99,000 clones; 88% were seen once. Sequencing was performed on peripheral blood, taken from a patient treated with radiotherapy plus ipilimumab. These receptor sequences come from a human donor with non-small cell lung cancer that progressed on radiotherapy plus ipilimumab. Each CDR3 is given with its conserved first and last residue. Fields, in order: D gene, clone size, J gene, V gene, CDR3 DNA, CDR3 protein. The D gene is left open where the match is weak. Part of the rows lack a size; the others show once, few, many or a class for expanded clones.

>-|-|TRBJ1-1|TRBV5-1
TGCGCCAGCAGCTTGGGACACAAGAACACTGAAGCTTTCTTT
CASSLGHKNTEAFF
>-|-|TRBJ2-3|TRBV5-1
TGCGCCAGCAGACCCCTAGGGATCACTAGCACAGATACGCAGTATTTT
CASRPLGITSTDTQYF
>TRBD2|-|TRBJ2-7|TRBV5-1
TGCGCCGGCAGTCGGACTAGTGCCTACGAGCAGTACTTC
CAGSRTSAYEQYF
>TRBD1|-|TRBJ2-7|TRBV6-5
TGTGCCAGCACCAAGACAGGGCCCTTTTACGAGCAGTACTTC
CASTKTGPFYEQYF
>-|-|TRBJ2-1|TRBV6-5
TGTGCCAGCAGTTACGACGGGGAGAGTGAGCAGTTCTTC
CASSYDGESEQFF
>-|-|TRBJ1-4|TRBV19
TGTGCCAGTAGCCCCTCGGAGGGCTTGAATGAAAAACTGTTTTTT
CASSPSEGLNEKLFF
>TRBD2|-|TRBJ2-5|TRBV11-3
TGTGCCAGCAGCTTGTGGCTAGCGGGAAACTACCAAGAGACCCAGTACTTC
CASSLWLAGNYQETQYF
>-|-|TRBJ1-2|TRBV2
TGTGCCAGCAGTTACTATGGCTACACCTTC
CASSYYGYTF
>-|-|TRBJ2-3|TRBV5-1
TGCGCCAGCAGCCCAGCACTAGTCCGCACAGATACGCAGTATTTT
CASSPALVRTDTQYF
>-|-|TRBJ1-4|TRBV30
TGTGCCTGGAGTGTGTCGCGCGGTGAAAAACTGTTTTTT
CAWSVSRGEKLFF
>-|-|TRBJ2-1|TRBV2
TGTGCCAGCAGTGAATTGGTGGCCGGGGGTGAGCAGTTCTTC
CASSELVAGGEQFF
>-|once|TRBJ1-2|TRBV7-2
TGTGCCAGCAGCTTAGCAACGAACGGAAACTATGGCTACACCTTC
CASSLATNGNYGYTF
>-|-|TRBJ1-5|TRBV7-8
TGTGCCAGCAGCTTATACAGGGCCAATCAGCCCCAGCATTTT
CASSLYRANQPQHF
>TRBD1|once|TRBJ2-1|TRBV10-1
TGCGCCAGCAGTGCGGCAGGGGGCCTTTACAATGAGCAGTTCTTC
CASSAAGGLYNEQFF
>-|-|TRBJ2-5|TRBV9
TGTGCCAGCAGCCCGCACTCGGGGGCGGAGACCCAGTACTTC
CASSPHSGAETQYF
>-|-|TRBJ2-5|TRBV7-2
TGTGCCAGCAGCCCGACTGGTCGGGCCCAGTACTTC
CASSPTGRAQYF
>-|-|TRBJ1-1|TRBV6-5
TGTGCCAGCAGTGGCGACAGGAGGTCTGAAGCTTTCTTT
CASSGDRRSEAFF
>-|-|TRBJ2-1|TRBV7-8
TGTGCCAGCAGCCTAAAACCCGGGAGTTGGAACAATGAGCAGTTCTTC
CASSLKPGSWNNEQFF
>-|-|TRBJ2-1|TRBV21-1
TGTGCCAGCAGCAACGACGCCTCCAATGAGCAGTTCTTC
CASSNDASNEQFF
>-|-|TRBJ1-3|TRBV6-7
TGTGCCAGCAGAGGGACGGCAGGAAACACCATATATTTT
CASRGTAGNTIYF
>-|once|TRBJ2-7|TRBV6-1
TGTGCCAGCAGTGAAGGACAGACCGACGAGCAGTACTTC
CASSEGQTDEQYF
>TRBD1|-|TRBJ1-1|TRBV7-2
TGTGCCAGCAGCCGACGAAACAGGGGACTTGAAGCTTTCTTT
CASSRRNRGLEAFF
>TRBD2|-|TRBJ2-4|TRBV27
TGTGCCAGCAGGGACTTAGCGGGAGGTTTCATTCAGTACTTC
CASRDLAGGFIQYF
>TRBD1|-|TRBJ2-5|TRBV4-1
TGCGCCAGCAACCCGGGACAGGGGGGACAAGAGACCCAGTACTTC
CASNPGQGGQETQYF
>TRBD2|-|TRBJ2-1|TRBV6-5
TGTGCCAGCAGTTACTCCGAGGCTAGCGGAAACAATGAGCAGTTCTTC
CASSYSEASGNNEQFF
>-|-|TRBJ1-5|TRBV2
TGTGCCAGCAGTGAATCGTCAGGGTATCAGCCCCAGCATTTT
CASSESSGYQPQHF